The clone carrying this TCR beta chain was counted many times. This specimen belongs to a study of T cells in Graves' hyperthyroidism and ophthalmopathy. The investigators amplified TCR beta CDR3 regions from RNA transcripts. The HTBI primer set served for first-round RT-PCR of the TCR CDR3. TCRdb re-analysed the multiplex PCR reads in MiXCR, keeping a single row per CDR3 protein. This sample carries around 560,000 distinct CDR3 sequences, 16% of them seen once, and the ten largest clones take under 20%. This CDR3 is 15 amino acids long. V was clipped by 1 base and J by 6 bases, with 16 bases between them. Germline V gene data show CDR1 as MGHRA and CDR2 as YSYEKL.

The receptor's source is a woman aged 18 to 35 with Graves' hyperthyroidism. The source material was blood. The chain recombines TRBV4-1 with TRBJ2-7, with a tentative D call TRBD1 (6 bases). CDR3 DNA sequence: TGCGCCAGCAGCCAAGGTCAGGGGCTGTGGGTCGAGCAGTACTTC. Translated: CASSQGQGLWVEQYF.